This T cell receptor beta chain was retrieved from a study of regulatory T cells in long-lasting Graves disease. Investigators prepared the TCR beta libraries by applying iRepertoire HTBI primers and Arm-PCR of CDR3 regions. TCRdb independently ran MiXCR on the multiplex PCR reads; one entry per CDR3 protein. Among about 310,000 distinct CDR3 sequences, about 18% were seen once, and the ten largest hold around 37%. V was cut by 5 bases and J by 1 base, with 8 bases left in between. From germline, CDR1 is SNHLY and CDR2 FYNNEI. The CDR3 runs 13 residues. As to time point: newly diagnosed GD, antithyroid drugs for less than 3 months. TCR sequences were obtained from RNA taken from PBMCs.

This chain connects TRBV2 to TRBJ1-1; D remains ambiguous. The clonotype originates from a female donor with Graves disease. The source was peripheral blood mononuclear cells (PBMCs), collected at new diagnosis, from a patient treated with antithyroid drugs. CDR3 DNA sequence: TGTGCCAGCAGTCGAAATCAGAACACTGAAGCTTTCTTT. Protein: CASSRNQNTEAFF.